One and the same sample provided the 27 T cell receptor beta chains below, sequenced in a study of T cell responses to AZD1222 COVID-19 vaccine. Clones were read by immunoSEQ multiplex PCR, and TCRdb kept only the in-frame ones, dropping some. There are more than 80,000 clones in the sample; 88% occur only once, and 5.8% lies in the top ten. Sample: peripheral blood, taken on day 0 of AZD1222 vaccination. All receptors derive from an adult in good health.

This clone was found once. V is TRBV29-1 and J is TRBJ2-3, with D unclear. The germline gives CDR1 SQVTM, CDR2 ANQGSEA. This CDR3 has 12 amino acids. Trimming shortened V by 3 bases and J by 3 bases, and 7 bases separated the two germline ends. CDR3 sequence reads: CSVDWLTDTQYF. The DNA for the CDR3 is TGCAGCGTTGACTGGCTAACAGATACGCAGTATTTT.

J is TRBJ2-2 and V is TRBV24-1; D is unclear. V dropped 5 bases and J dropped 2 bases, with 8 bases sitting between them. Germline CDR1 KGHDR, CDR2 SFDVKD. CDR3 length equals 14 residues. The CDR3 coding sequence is TGTGCCACCAGTGGTCCCAGAAACACCGGGGAGCTGTTTTTT. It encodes CATSGPRNTGELFF.

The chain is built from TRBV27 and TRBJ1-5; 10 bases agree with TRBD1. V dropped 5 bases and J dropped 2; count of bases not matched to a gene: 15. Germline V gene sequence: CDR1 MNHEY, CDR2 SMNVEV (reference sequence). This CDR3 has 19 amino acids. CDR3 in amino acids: CASSRTGTGVIPGNQPQHF. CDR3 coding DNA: TGTGCCAGCAGTCGAACCGGGACAGGGGTGATTCCGGGCAATCAGCCCCAGCATTTT.

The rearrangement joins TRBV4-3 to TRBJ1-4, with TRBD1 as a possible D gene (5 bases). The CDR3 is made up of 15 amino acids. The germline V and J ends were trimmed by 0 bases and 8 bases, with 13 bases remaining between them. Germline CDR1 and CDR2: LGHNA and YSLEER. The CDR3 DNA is TGCGCCAGCAGCCAAGACAGGGCCAGCGGCGAAAAACTGTTTTTT. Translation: CASSQDRASGEKLFF.

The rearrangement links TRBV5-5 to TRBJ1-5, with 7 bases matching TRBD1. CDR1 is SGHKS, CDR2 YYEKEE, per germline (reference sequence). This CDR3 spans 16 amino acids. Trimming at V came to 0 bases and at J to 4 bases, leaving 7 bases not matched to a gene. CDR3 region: CASSLDGQAANQPQHF. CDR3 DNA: TGTGCCAGCAGCTTGGATGGACAGGCGGCGAATCAGCCCCAGCATTTT.

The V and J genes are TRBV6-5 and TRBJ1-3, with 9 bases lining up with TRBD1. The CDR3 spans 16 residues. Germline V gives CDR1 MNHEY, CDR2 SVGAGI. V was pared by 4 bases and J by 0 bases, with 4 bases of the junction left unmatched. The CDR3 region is CASSFGTGSSGNTIYF. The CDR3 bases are TGTGCCAGCAGTTTCGGGACAGGGAGCTCTGGAAACACCATATATTTT.

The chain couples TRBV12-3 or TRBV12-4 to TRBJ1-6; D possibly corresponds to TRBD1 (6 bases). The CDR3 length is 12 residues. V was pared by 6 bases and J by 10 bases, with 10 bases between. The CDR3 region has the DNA TGTGCCAGCAGCTTACAGGGATCACCCCTCCACTTT. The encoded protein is CASSLQGSPLHF.

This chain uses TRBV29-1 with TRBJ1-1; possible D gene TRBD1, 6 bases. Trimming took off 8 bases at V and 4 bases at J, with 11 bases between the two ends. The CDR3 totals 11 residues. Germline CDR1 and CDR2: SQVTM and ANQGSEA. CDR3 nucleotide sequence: TGCAGCACCGTGGACAGCACTGAAGCTTTCTTT. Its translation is CSTVDSTEAFF.

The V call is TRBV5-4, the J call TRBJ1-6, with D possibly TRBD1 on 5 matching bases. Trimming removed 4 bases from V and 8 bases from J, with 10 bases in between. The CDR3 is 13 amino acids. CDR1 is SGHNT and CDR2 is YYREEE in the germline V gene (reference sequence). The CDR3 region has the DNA TGTGCCAGCAGCCCAACGGGGGATTCACCCCTCCACTTT. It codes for CASSPTGDSPLHF.

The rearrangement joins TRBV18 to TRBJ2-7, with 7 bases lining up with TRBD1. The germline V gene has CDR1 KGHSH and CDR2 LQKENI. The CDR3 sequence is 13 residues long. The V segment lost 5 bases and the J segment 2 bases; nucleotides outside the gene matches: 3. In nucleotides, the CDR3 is TGTGCCAGCTCAACGGGACAGCCCTACGAGCAGTACTTC. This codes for CASSTGQPYEQYF.

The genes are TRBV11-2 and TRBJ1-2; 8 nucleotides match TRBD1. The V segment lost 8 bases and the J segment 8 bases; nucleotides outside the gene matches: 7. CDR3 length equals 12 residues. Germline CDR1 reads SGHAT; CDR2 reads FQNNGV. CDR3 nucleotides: TGTGCCAGCTCTCAGGGGGCAGGGGGCTACACCTTC. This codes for CASSQGAGGYTF.

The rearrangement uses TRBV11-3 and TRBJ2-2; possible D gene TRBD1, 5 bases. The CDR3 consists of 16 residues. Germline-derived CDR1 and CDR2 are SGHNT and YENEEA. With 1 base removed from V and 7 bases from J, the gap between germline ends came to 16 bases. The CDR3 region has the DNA TGTGCCAGCAGCTTAGGGGGCAGGCGGTTCGGCGGGGAGCTGTTTTTT. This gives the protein CASSLGGRRFGGELFF.

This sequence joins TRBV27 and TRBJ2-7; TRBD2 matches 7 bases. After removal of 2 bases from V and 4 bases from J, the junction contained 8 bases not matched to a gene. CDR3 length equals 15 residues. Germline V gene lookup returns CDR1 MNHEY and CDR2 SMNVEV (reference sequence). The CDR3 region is CASSLRQGGSYEQYF. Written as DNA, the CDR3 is TGTGCCAGCAGTTTAAGGCAGGGAGGGAGTTACGAGCAGTACTTC.

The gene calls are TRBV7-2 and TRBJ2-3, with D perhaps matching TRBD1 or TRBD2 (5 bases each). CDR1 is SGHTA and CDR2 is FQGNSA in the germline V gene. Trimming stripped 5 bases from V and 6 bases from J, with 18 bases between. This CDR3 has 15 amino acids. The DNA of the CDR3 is TGTGCCAGCAGCCCCGTCGGGACGTGGCAGGATACGCAGTATTTT. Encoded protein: CASSPVGTWQDTQYF.

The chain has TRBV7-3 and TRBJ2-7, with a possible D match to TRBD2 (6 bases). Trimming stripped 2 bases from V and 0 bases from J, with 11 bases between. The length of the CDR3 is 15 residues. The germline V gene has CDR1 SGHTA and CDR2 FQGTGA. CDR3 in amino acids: CASSLSGVSSYEQYF. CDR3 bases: TGTGCCAGCAGCTTATCGGGAGTGAGCTCCTACGAGCAGTACTTC.

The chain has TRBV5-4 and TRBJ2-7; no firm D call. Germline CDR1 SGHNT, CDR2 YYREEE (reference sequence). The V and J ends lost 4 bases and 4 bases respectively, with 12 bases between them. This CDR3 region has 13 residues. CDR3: CASSGPARYEQYF. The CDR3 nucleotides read TGTGCCAGCAGCGGGCCTGCACGATACGAGCAGTACTTC.

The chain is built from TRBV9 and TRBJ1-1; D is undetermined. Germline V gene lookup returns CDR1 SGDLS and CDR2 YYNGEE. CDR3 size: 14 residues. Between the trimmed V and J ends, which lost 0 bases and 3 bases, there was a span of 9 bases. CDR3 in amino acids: CASSVAQTDTEAFF. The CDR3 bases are TGTGCCAGCAGCGTAGCCCAGACTGACACTGAAGCTTTCTTT.

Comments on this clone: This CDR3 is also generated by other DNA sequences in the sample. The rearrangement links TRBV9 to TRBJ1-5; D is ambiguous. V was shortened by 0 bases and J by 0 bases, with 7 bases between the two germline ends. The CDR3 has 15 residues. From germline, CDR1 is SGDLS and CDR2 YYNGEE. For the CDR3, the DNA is TGTGCCAGCAGCGTAGATGGCGGTAGCAATCAGCCCCAGCATTTT. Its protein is CASSVDGGSNQPQHF.

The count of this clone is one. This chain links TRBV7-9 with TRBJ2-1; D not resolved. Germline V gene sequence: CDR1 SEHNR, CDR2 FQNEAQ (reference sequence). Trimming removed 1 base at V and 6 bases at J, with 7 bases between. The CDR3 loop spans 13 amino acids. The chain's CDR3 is CASSLGQINEQFF. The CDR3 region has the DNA TGTGCCAGCAGCTTAGGCCAGATCAATGAGCAGTTCTTC.

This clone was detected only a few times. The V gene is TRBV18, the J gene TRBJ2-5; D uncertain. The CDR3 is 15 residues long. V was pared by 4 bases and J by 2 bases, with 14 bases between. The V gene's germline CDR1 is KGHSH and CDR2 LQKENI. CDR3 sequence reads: CASSRDRGRQETQYF. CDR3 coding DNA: TGTGCCAGCTCACGAGATCGTGGCAGGCAAGAGACCCAGTACTTC.

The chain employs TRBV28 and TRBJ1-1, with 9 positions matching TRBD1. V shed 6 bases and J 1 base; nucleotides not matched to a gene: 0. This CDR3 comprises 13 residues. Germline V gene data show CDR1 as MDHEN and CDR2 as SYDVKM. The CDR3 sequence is CASRGQGNTEAFF. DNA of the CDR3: TGTGCCAGCAGGGGACAGGGGAACACTGAAGCTTTCTTT.

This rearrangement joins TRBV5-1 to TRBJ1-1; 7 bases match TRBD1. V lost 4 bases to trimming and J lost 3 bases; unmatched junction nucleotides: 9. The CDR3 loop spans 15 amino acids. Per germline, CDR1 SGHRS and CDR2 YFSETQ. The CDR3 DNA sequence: TGCGCCAGCAGCCCGACGTGGGGACAGTACACTGAAGCTTTCTTT. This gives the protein CASSPTWGQYTEAFF.

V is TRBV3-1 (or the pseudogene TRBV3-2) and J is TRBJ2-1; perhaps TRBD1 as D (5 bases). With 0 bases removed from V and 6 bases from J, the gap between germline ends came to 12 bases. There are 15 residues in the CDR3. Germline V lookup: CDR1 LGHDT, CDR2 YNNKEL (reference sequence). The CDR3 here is CASSQDNRHFNEQFF. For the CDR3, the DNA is TGTGCCAGCAGCCAAGATAACAGGCACTTCAATGAGCAGTTCTTC.

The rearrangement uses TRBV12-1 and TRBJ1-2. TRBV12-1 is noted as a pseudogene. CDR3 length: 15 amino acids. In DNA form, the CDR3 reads TGTGCCAGCAGCTTCGGGCCCAAAATGGGAGATGGCTACACCTTC. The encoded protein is CASSFGPKMGDGYTF.

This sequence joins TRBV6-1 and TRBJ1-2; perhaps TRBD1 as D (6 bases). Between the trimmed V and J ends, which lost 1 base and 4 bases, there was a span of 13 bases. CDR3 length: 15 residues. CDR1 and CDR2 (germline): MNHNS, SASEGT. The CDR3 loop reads CASSEVHRASYGYTF. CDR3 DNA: TGTGCCAGCAGTGAAGTCCACAGGGCCAGCTATGGCTACACCTTC.

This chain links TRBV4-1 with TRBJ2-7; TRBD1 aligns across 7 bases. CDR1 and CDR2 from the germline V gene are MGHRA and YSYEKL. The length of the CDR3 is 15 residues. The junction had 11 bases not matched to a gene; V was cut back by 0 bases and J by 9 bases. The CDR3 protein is CASSQERQGVWVQYF. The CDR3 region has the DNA TGCGCCAGCAGCCAAGAAAGGCAGGGGGTATGGGTGCAGTACTTC.

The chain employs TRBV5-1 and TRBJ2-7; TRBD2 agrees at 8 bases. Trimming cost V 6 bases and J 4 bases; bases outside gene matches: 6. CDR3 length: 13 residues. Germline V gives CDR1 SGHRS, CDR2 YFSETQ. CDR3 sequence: CASTIASGYEQYF. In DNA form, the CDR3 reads TGCGCCAGCACTATTGCTAGCGGGTACGAGCAGTACTTC.